This TCR beta chain was captured by sequencing in a study of T cell responses to AZD1222 COVID-19 vaccine. Method: immunoSEQ multiplex PCR; TCRdb's copy keeps in-frame clones and lacks some. The sample has about 150,000 clones; about 87% are singletons. The source is an adult who received the AZD1222 COVID-19 vaccine. This specimen consisted of peripheral blood, obtained 28 days after the second AZD1222 dose.

CDR3: CASSFGPDLSGNTIYF. CDR3 nucleotide sequence: TGTGCCAGCAGCTTCGGCCCCGACCTCTCTGGAAACACCATATATTTT. The chain recombines TRBV7-2 with TRBJ1-3; D is uncertain. The germline CDR1 and CDR2 sequences are SGHTA and FQGNSA. The ends were cut back, 3 bases at V and 0 bases at J, with 12 bases in the middle. The CDR3 sequence is 16 residues long. The full variable domain, in which reference TRBV7-2 and TRBJ1-3 provide the parts outside the CDR3, is GAGVSQSPSNKVTEKGKDVELRCDPISGHTALYWYRQSLGQGLEFLIYFQGNSAPDKSGLPSDRFSAERTGGSVSTLTIQRTQQEDSAVYLCASSFGPDLSGNTIYFGEGSWLTVV.